Listed here are 10 T cell receptor beta chains from one sample, sequenced in a study of blood T cell repertoires in COVID-19 (dated by TCRdb to 2020 to 2021). Libraries were made using the immunoSEQ multiplex PCR assay. TCRdb obtained this table from immuneACCESS and retained in-frame rearrangements with V and J assigned. These tables miss some clones; where compared with another copy, unresolved V genes account for less than half of the shortfall, and the remainder is unexplained. This sample is represented by approximately 190,000 clones; 84% of them were singletons. The ten biggest clones cover 3% to 3.5% of the sample. Sequencing was performed on PBMCs or T cells enriched from blood (not recorded which). The receptors were gathered from a woman aged 25 to 39 who had been exposed to COVID-19.

The chain has TRBV7-9 and TRBJ1-5; 9 bases match TRBD1. After removal of 4 bases from V and 7 bases from J, the junction contained 8 bases not matched to a gene. Germline V gene data show CDR1 as SEHNR and CDR2 as FQNEAQ (reference sequence). The CDR3 has 15 residues. DNA for the CDR3: TGTGCCAGCAGCTCCCAGAGGGACAGGGTACAGCCCCAGCATTTT. It translates to CASSSQRDRVQPQHF.

Worth noting for this clone: At one end the junction does not follow the germline gene, possibly because of a read error. V usage is TRBV6-4 and J usage is TRBJ2-3; no clear D gene. The CDR3 extends over 14 amino acids. Germline CDR1 and CDR2: MRHNA and SNTAGT. CDR3 region: CALPELPFTETQYF. CDR3 nucleotide sequence: TGTGCCTTACCTGAGTTACCTTTTACAGAAACGCAGTATTTT.

The chain is built from TRBV27 and TRBJ1-1; D unclear. Per germline, CDR1 MNHEY and CDR2 SMNVEV (reference sequence). The V end was cut by 6 bases, the J end by 1 base, with 6 bases between. The CDR3 has 12 amino acids. The chain's CDR3 is CASRGKNTEAFF. The CDR3 DNA reads TGTGCCAGCAGGGGCAAGAACACTGAAGCTTTCTTT.

This rearrangement joins TRBV7-9 to TRBJ1-5, with a tentative D call TRBD1 (6 bases). Trimming removed 2 bases from V and 3 bases from J, with 11 bases in between. CDR1 is SEHNR, CDR2 FQNEAQ, per germline (reference sequence). The CDR3 is made up of 15 amino acids. The CDR3, as DNA: TGTGCCAGCAGCTTAATTGGACAGAACAATCAGCCCCAGCATTTT. Amino acid sequence: CASSLIGQNNQPQHF.

The genes are TRBV23-1 and TRBJ1-6, with 9 bases fitting TRBD1. TRBV23-1 is treated as an ORF (open reading frame) with a function not yet certain. The junction had 8 bases not matched to a gene; V was cut back by 2 bases and J by 9 bases. This CDR3 has 16 residues. CDR3 residues: CASSQRSGTGFSPLHF. The DNA for the CDR3 is TGCGCCAGCAGTCAACGATCGGGGACAGGGTTTTCACCCCTCCACTTT.

The chain uses TRBV15 and TRBJ2-3, with 9 nucleotides matching TRBD1. Germline CDR1 and CDR2: LNHNV and YYDKDF (reference sequence). The CDR3 sequence is 14 residues long. The V segment lost 4 bases and the J segment 6 bases; nucleotides outside the gene matches: 5. The CDR3: CATSNRDRADTQYF. The CDR3 nucleotides read TGTGCCACCAGCAACCGGGACAGGGCGGATACGCAGTATTTT. Complete variable domain (other parts from reference TRBV15 and TRBJ2-3): DAMVIQNPRYQVTQFGKPVTLSCSQTLNHNVMYWYQQKSSQAPKLLFHYYDKDFNNEADTPDNFQSRRPNTSFCFLDIRSPGLGDTAMYLCATSNRDRADTQYFGPGTRLTVL.

V gene TRBV7-2 combines with J gene TRBJ1-1, with no clear D. Germline-derived CDR1 and CDR2 are SGHTA and FQGNSA. This CDR3 comprises 14 residues. Trimming took off 5 bases at V and 4 bases at J, with 14 bases between the two ends. In DNA, the CDR3 is TGTGCCAGCAGCCTGAGGGTTCTGGTCACTGAAGCTTTCTTT. Translating gives CASSLRVLVTEAFF. The full variable domain, its missing parts supplied by reference TRBV7-2 and TRBJ1-1, is GAGVSQSPSNKVTEKGKDVELRCDPISGHTALYWYRQSLGQGLEFLIYFQGNSAPDKSGLPSDRFSAERTGGSVSTLTIQRTQQEDSAVYLCASSLRVLVTEAFFGQGTRLTVV.

This clone was observed a single time. A junction end diverges from the germline sequence, so it may reflect a read error. Other DNA sequences in this specimen translate into the identical CDR3. V is TRBV7-9 and J is TRBJ2-7, with 7 bases aligning to TRBD1. Germline CDR1 and CDR2: SEHNR and FQNEAQ (reference sequence). The CDR3 loop spans 14 amino acids. The CDR3 is CASSPWDSSYEQYF. The CDR3 DNA follows: TGTGCCAGCAGCCCGTGGGACAGTTCCTATGAGCAGTACTTC.

The chain carries TRBV4-3 and TRBJ2-6; TRBD1 aligns across 8 bases. The ends lost 3 bases at V and 1 base at J; junction bases unmatched: 8. Germline lookup yields CDR1 LGHNA and CDR2 YSLEER. The length of the CDR3 is 18 residues. This CDR3 reads CASSHSRGRESGANVLTF. Here the CDR3 DNA reads TGCGCCAGCAGCCACTCCAGGGGGCGAGAGTCTGGGGCCAACGTCCTGACTTTC.

The rearrangement joins TRBV19 to TRBJ1-4, with D perhaps TRBD1 (5 bases). CDR3 length: 15 residues. The germline CDR1 and CDR2 sequences are LNHDA and SQIVND (reference sequence). V gave up 2 bases and J gave up 0 bases, with 7 bases separating them. The CDR3 coding sequence is TGTGCCAGTAGTATACGGGGGGCAACTAATGAAAAACTGTTTTTT. Encoded protein: CASSIRGATNEKLFF.